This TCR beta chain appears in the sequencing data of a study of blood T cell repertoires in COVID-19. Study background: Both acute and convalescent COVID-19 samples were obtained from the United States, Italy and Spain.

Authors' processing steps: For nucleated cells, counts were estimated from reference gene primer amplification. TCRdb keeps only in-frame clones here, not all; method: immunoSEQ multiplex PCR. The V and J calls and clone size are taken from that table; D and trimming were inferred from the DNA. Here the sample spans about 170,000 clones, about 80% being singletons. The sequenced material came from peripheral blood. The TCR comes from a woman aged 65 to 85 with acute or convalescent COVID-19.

The DNA for the CDR3 is TGTGCCAGTAGTATCCCCGGGACTTTCACCTACGAGCAGTACTTC. It specifies CASSIPGTFTYEQYF. The chain joins TRBV19 to TRBJ2-7, with D perhaps TRBD2 (6 bases). The CDR3 consists of 15 residues. Germline assignment: CDR1 LNHDA and CDR2 SQIVND (reference sequence). V lost 3 bases to trimming and J lost 2 bases, with 14 bases between them.